A single sample is the source of the 27 T cell receptor beta chains below, sequenced in a study of shared clonotypes between healthy human individuals. Using immunoSEQ multiplex PCR, the repertoire was profiled, and TCRdb retains in-frame clones only, with some absent. The table has over 950,000 clones, 60% to 85% seen once. Sequenced material: memory CD4+ T cells from PBMCs. Subset noted: CD45RA-negative fraction. The receptors were sampled from a man younger than 30 in good health. Some clones in this sample may be carry-over from other donors' samples.

The chain is built from TRBV6-1 and TRBJ2-3; D possibly corresponds to TRBD1 (6 bases). The CDR3 is 14 amino acids. Germline V gives CDR1 MNHNS, CDR2 SASEGT. Trimming removed 7 bases at V and 0 bases at J, with 11 bases between. CDR3: CASTITGSTDTQYF. As DNA, the CDR3 is TGTGCCAGCACAATAACAGGGAGCACAGATACGCAGTATTTT.

This clone was seen once. The rearrangement uses TRBV2 and TRBJ2-5, with 13 bases fitting TRBD2. The CDR3 sequence is 14 residues long. Germline V gene data show CDR1 as SNHLY and CDR2 as FYNNEI. J lost 11 bases, V lost 7 bases, and 10 bases had no gene match. CDR3 sequence: CASKGLAGAGEQYF. Written as DNA, the CDR3 is TGTGCCAGCAAAGGACTAGCGGGAGCAGGGGAGCAGTACTTC. Based on the CDR3 plus reference TRBV2 and TRBJ2-5, the full variable domain is EPEVTQTPSHQVTQMGQEVILRCVPISNHLYFYWYRQILGQKVEFLVSFYNNEISEKSEIFDDQFSVERPDGSNFTLKIRSTKLEDSAMYFCASKGLAGAGEQYFGPGTRLLVL.

The rearrangement joins TRBV6-5 to TRBJ2-1; perhaps TRBD2 as D (6 bases). Germline CDR1 MNHEY, CDR2 SVGAGI. The V end was cut by 8 bases, the J end by 6 bases, with 14 bases between. This CDR3 comprises 13 residues. CDR3 region: CASRLGGSNEQFF. CDR3 coding DNA: TGTGCCAGCCGACTAGGAGGGTCCAATGAGCAGTTCTTC.

The chain has TRBV9 and TRBJ1-4; unclear D gene. This CDR3 contains 15 residues. Germline V gene lookup returns CDR1 SGDLS and CDR2 YYNGEE. V was shortened by 0 bases and J by 7 bases, with 13 bases between the two germline ends. For the CDR3, the DNA is TGTGCCAGCAGCGTAGACCCGACCCCGGGTGAAAAACTGTTTTTT. It codes for CASSVDPTPGEKLFF.

The chain couples TRBV4-2 to TRBJ2-1, with TRBD2 identical over 13 bases. V shed 1 base and J 7 bases; nucleotides not matched to a gene: 4. The CDR3 spans 16 residues. Germline CDR1 LGHNA, CDR2 YNFKEQ. The CDR3 DNA follows: TGTGCCAGCAGCCAAGGACTAGCGGGAGGCAGAAATGAGCAGTTCTTC. It is translated as CASSQGLAGGRNEQFF.

As for this clone: The same CDR3 is also encoded by other DNA sequences in this sample. This chain links TRBV28 with TRBJ1-2, with a possible D match to TRBD1 (5 bases). CDR1 and CDR2 (germline): MDHEN, SYDVKM. The V end was cut by 7 bases, the J end by 4 bases, with 13 bases between. The CDR3 consists of 13 residues. In DNA, the CDR3 is TGTGCCAGCACCCTAGGGACGGCCTATGGCTACACCTTC. As protein: CASTLGTAYGYTF.

The CDR3 region is CASSYPAVGQPQHF. DNA for the CDR3: TGTGCCAGCAGTTACCCTGCTGTTGGTCAGCCCCAGCATTTT. The V and J genes are TRBV6-6 and TRBJ1-5; unclear D gene. Per germline, CDR1 MNHNY and CDR2 SVGAGI (reference sequence). The CDR3 runs 14 residues. V was cut by 2 bases and J by 6 bases, with 11 bases left in between.

The chain is built from TRBV2 and TRBJ2-5; D remains unclear. The J call may be wrong; the DNA end is better matched by TRBJ2-7. CDR1 is SNHLY and CDR2 is FYNNEI in the germline V gene. This CDR3 is 11 amino acids long. The chain's CDR3 is CASSVKYEQYF. CDR3 coding DNA: TGTGCCAGCAGTGTAAAATACGAGCAGTACTTC.

Many counts were recorded for this clone. Different DNA sequences within this sample yield the same CDR3. The chain is built from TRBV2 and TRBJ2-7; D gene unclear. V was cut by 6 bases and J by 0 bases, with 3 bases left in between. The CDR3 extends over 11 amino acids. The V gene's germline CDR1 is SNHLY and CDR2 FYNNEI. The CDR3 region is CASSNSYEQYF. DNA for the CDR3: TGTGCCAGCAGCAACTCCTACGAGCAGTACTTC.

The chain is built from TRBV7-3 and TRBJ2-2; D gene uncertain. The CDR3 is 14 residues long. The V end was cut by 5 bases, the J end by 4 bases, with 11 bases between. Germline-derived CDR1 and CDR2 are SGHTA and FQGTGA. The CDR3 DNA is TGTGCCAGCAGCCCCACAACCCTCACCGGGGAGCTGTTTTTT. This encodes CASSPTTLTGELFF.

As to this clone: The same CDR3 also results from other DNA sequences found in this sample. The chain combines TRBV4-1 with TRBJ1-2; D perhaps matches TRBD1 (6 bases). CDR1 and CDR2 from the germline V gene are MGHRA and YSYEKL. The CDR3 extends over 14 amino acids. V was pared by 3 bases and J by 2 bases, with 10 bases between. The CDR3 sequence is CASSQATGNYGYTF. CDR3 in DNA: TGCGCCAGCAGCCAGGCCACAGGGAACTATGGCTACACCTTC.

The gene calls are TRBV19 and TRBJ2-1; D is ambiguous. The length of the CDR3 is 15 residues. The germline V and J ends were trimmed by 7 bases and 2 bases, with 15 bases remaining between them. Per germline, CDR1 LNHDA and CDR2 SQIVND (reference sequence). The CDR3 loop is CASKPNLPAYNEQFF. The CDR3 DNA follows: TGTGCCAGTAAACCCAATCTACCAGCCTACAATGAGCAGTTCTTC.

With respect to this clone: One junction end does not reproduce the germline sequence, and a read error may be involved. The chain combines TRBV19 with TRBJ1-1, with D unclear. Germline CDR1 LNHDA, CDR2 SQIVND (reference sequence). This CDR3 has 12 residues. The CDR3 spells CASSIRNAEAFF. The DNA of the CDR3 is TGTGCCAGTAGTATCCGGAACGCTGAAGCTTTCTTT.

With regard to this clone: A much larger clone lies one base from this, so it may be a read error. The chain joins TRBV6-4 to TRBJ2-3; possible D gene TRBD1, 6 bases. Looked up from germline, CDR1 is MRHNA and CDR2 is SNTAGT. The CDR3 is made up of 13 amino acids. DNA for the CDR3: TGTGCCAGCAGTGAGGGGGCCGAAGATACGCGGTATTTT. This gives the protein CASSEGAEDTRYF.

V usage is TRBV7-9 and J usage is TRBJ1-1, with 8 bases matching TRBD1. The CDR3 runs 16 residues. The germline CDR1 and CDR2 sequences are SEHNR and FQNEAQ (reference sequence). V was clipped by 5 bases and J by 4 bases; unmatched bases: 12. CDR3 sequence reads: CASSLSLDRGGTEAFF. Written as DNA, the CDR3 is TGTGCCAGCAGCCTATCGCTTGACAGGGGCGGCACTGAAGCTTTCTTT.

V gene TRBV4-1 combines with J gene TRBJ2-3, with D perhaps matching TRBD1 (6 bases). Trimming took 1 base from V and 10 from J, leaving 15 bases between them. Germline lookup yields CDR1 MGHRA and CDR2 YSYEKL. The CDR3 is 14 residues long. CDR3 region: CASSQGWGLGAQYF. In DNA, the CDR3 is TGCGCCAGCAGCCAAGGATGGGGGCTCGGGGCGCAGTATTTT.

Comments on this clone: A much larger clone differs by one base, so this may be a read error. The chain couples TRBV20-1 to TRBJ2-5; D might be TRBD2 (6 bases). This CDR3 region has 11 residues. The germline gives CDR1 DFQATT, CDR2 SNEGSKA (reference sequence). Between the trimmed V and J ends, which lost 7 bases and 2 bases, there was a span of 8 bases. The CDR3 DNA sequence: TGCAGTGTCGGGGGACAAGAGACCCAGTACTTC. It yields the protein CSVGGQETQYF.

The chain joins TRBV27 to TRBJ2-1, with D hard to call. Germline CDR1 and CDR2: MNHEY and SMNVEV (reference sequence). V was pared by 8 bases and J by 6 bases, with 11 bases between. The CDR3 consists of 12 residues. The CDR3 sequence is CASSPGFNEQFF. Here the CDR3 DNA reads TGTGCCAGCTCACCTGGCTTCAATGAGCAGTTCTTC.

The chain links TRBV2 to TRBJ1-4; a weak D match, TRBD1 (5 bases). CDR3 length: 13 residues. The V gene lost 3 bases and the J gene lost 5 bases, with 7 bases spanning the gap. Germline lookup yields CDR1 SNHLY and CDR2 FYNNEI. CDR3 residues: CASSDGGNEKLFF. CDR3 DNA sequence: TGTGCCAGCAGTGATGGGGGGAATGAAAAACTGTTTTTT. The variable domain in full, with the rest retrieved from reference TRBV2 and TRBJ1-4, is EPEVTQTPSHQVTQMGQEVILRCVPISNHLYFYWYRQILGQKVEFLVSFYNNEISEKSEIFDDQFSVERPDGSNFTLKIRSTKLEDSAMYFCASSDGGNEKLFFGSGTQLSVL.

The V gene is TRBV7-3, the J gene TRBJ2-2; D is unresolved. The CDR3 consists of 12 residues. V was pared by 5 bases and J by 6 bases, with 7 bases between. CDR1 and CDR2 from the germline V gene are SGHTA and FQGTGA. The CDR3 bases are TGTGCCAGCAGCACCCCTCCCGGGGAGCTGTTTTTT. Amino acid sequence: CASSTPPGELFF.

This chain uses TRBV29-1 with TRBJ1-2, with D tentatively TRBD1 (6 bases). Germline values: CDR1 SQVTM, CDR2 ANQGSEA. V was trimmed by 6 bases and J by 5 bases, leaving 19 bases between them. The CDR3 is 14 amino acids. The CDR3 protein is CSVDSAQGSYGYTF. In DNA form, the CDR3 reads TGCAGCGTGGACAGTGCACAGGGTAGTTATGGCTACACCTTC.

This clone showed up just a few times. Other nucleotide sequences in the sample specify the same CDR3. The chain recombines TRBV5-1 with TRBJ2-1; D gene unclear. Germline V gene lookup returns CDR1 SGHRS and CDR2 YFSETQ. The ends were cut back, 1 base at V and 1 base at J, with 6 bases in the middle. The CDR3 runs 14 residues. This CDR3 is CASSLSVSYNEQFF. CDR3 in DNA: TGCGCCAGCAGCTTGAGCGTTTCCTACAATGAGCAGTTCTTC.

The chain recombines TRBV2 with TRBJ1-3; perhaps TRBD1 as D (6 bases). Germline V lookup: CDR1 SNHLY, CDR2 FYNNEI. The V end was cut by 3 bases, the J end by 9 bases, with 12 bases between. This CDR3 has 13 amino acids. The CDR3 loop reads CASSDQGSSTIYF. CDR3 DNA sequence: TGTGCCAGCAGTGACCAGGGGAGTAGCACCATATATTTT. Combining the CDR3 with reference TRBV2 and TRBJ1-3 gives the whole variable domain EPEVTQTPSHQVTQMGQEVILRCVPISNHLYFYWYRQILGQKVEFLVSFYNNEISEKSEIFDDQFSVERPDGSNFTLKIRSTKLEDSAMYFCASSDQGSSTIYFGEGSWLTVV.

The chain carries TRBV27 and TRBJ2-2; no definite D call. The germline V and J ends were trimmed by 6 bases and 0 bases, with 8 bases remaining between them. This CDR3 is 14 amino acids long. Germline V gene lookup returns CDR1 MNHEY and CDR2 SMNVEV (reference sequence). The CDR3 sequence: CASRIDSNTGELFF. The CDR3 region has the DNA TGTGCCAGCAGAATCGACTCGAACACCGGGGAGCTGTTTTTT.

This clone was found once. The rearrangement joins TRBV5-7 to TRBJ1-5; possible D gene TRBD1, 5 bases. TRBV5-7 is known as an ORF, though its function is uncertain. V was cut by 0 bases and J by 1 base, with 14 bases left in between. The CDR3 extends over 17 amino acids. CDR3 region: CASSLGRERPSNQPQHF. The CDR3 DNA is TGTGCCAGCAGCTTGGGCAGGGAGAGACCAAGCAATCAGCCCCAGCATTTT.

This clone was recorded many times. V is TRBV30 and J is TRBJ2-7, with TRBD1 matching 8 bases. J lost 4 bases, V lost 5 bases, and 7 bases had no gene match. CDR1 is GTSNPN and CDR2 is SVGIG in the germline V gene (reference sequence). The CDR3 contains 13 residues. The CDR3 loop reads CAWGVQGVYEQYF. The CDR3, as DNA: TGTGCCTGGGGGGTACAGGGGGTTTACGAGCAGTACTTC.

The V gene is TRBV6-6, the J gene TRBJ2-3, with 8 bases matching TRBD2. Trimming took 0 bases from V and 3 from J; bases not matched to a gene: 5. This CDR3 is 16 amino acids long. Germline CDR1 reads MNHNY; CDR2 reads SVGAGI (reference sequence). The DNA of the CDR3 is TGTGCCAGCAGTTACTCATCGGGAGGGAGGACAGATACGCAGTATTTT. Protein product: CASSYSSGGRTDTQYF.